Sequencing of this T cell receptor beta chain was carried out in a study of Graves' ophthalmopathy and Graves' hyperthyroidism (dated by TCRdb to between 2018 and 2020). About the study as a whole: Peripheral blood samples were taken at the time of initial diagnosis, before any treatment was given. To tell Graves' ophthalmopathy apart from Graves' hyperthyroidism, and to predict which patients would progress to ophthalmopathy, the study relied on TCR beta repertoire signatures. In total, some 140 blood samples were TCR-sequenced: fewer than 50 ophthalmopathy, some 75 hyperthyroidism and roughly 17 hyperthyroidism-to-ophthalmopathy patients. A discovery set of 90 to 100 patients (approximately 45 ophthalmopathy, under 65 stable hyperthyroidism) was enrolled to explore V-J signatures distinguishing ophthalmopathy from hyperthyroidism. An independent validation cohort was composed of 18 hyperthyroidism patients and roughly 16 patients who later progressed from hyperthyroidism to ophthalmopathy. In five or six hyperthyroidism patients, the T-cell repertoires found in thyroid tissue were compared with those found in blood. Following sampling, methimazole starting at 30 mg daily was administered to hyperthyroidism patients, and high-dose intravenous methylprednisolone was administered to ophthalmopathy patients. The 85 to 100 discovery patients were divided at random into training and test sets in a 7:3 ratio. Summary of the overall study and its limitations: No statistical method was used to set the sample size in advance, and the investigators knew which group each participant was assigned to. In cross-validation, the 13-signature model distinguished ophthalmopathy from stable hyperthyroidism with about 90% sensitivity and around 81% specificity, and in the test set the corresponding values were approximately 80% and 68%. In validation, the model predicted ophthalmopathy progression with 70.59% sensitivity and 72.22% specificity; eleven to twelve predicted patients were CT-confirmed with GO in a median of about 6.1 months. Among expanded thyroid clonotypes with frequency above 0.001, most also showed up in blood, which suggests that blood repertoires may reflect the thyroid immune response.

This clonotype was detected many times. No antigen is known for it. No base qualities exist here, and no much larger clone lies one base off it. A patient counted as having stable hyperthyroidism if there was no progression to ophthalmopathy within 18 months of follow-up. Hyperthyroidism patients were newly diagnosed, with disease duration under 2 months, and aged 18 to 65 years. Patients with other autoimmune diseases, uncontrolled infections, pregnancy or lactation were excluded from the study. Clinical symptoms, serum thyroxine, TRAb, thyroid ultrasound and orbital computed tomography formed the basis of the diagnosis. Ficoll-Paque density gradient centrifugation was used to isolate PBMCs from about 10 ml of fresh peripheral blood. Total RNA was extracted with Trizol reagent and quality-checked on an Agilent 2100 Bioanalyzer. TCR beta CDR3 regions were amplified from RNA transcripts for repertoire sequencing. The first round of RT-PCR was done with HTBI primers and the Qiagen OneStep RT-PCR kit, and was followed by a second round of multiplex PCR, then size selection and purification. Sequencing of the libraries was carried out on an Illumina HiSeq2000 in paired-end mode with 100 bp reads. Turning to the authors' computational methods: SOAPnuke was used to process the reads, removing any read that contained adapters or uncalled bases, had a mean Phred below 15, or lacked an exact match to the constant primer or identifier. COPE v1.2.5 was used to merge high-quality paired reads. Clonotypes were defined as unique nucleotide sequences and were aligned to IMGT TRB V, D and J references using MiTCR v1.1. Analysis was restricted to V-J combinations with a frequency above 0.0001, which covered over 98% of repertoires. A TCR clonal expansion and chaos score per V-J combination was defined as the ratio of F50 clonal expansion to chaos observed in the TCRdist matrix. Welch's t-statistics and random forest were used to narrow the features down to 10 to 15 V-J combinations, which were then fed into a naive Bayes classifier. Thyroid-blood repertoire similarity was quantified with the Morisita-Horn index. TCRdb ran its own pipeline on the public reads, namely fastp trimming at Q25 and MiXCR clone calling, and kept in-frame beta chains. Each entry is one CDR3 protein sequence, shown with its most common DNA and genes. TCRdb assigned the V and J calls; the authors' analysis was not used. The sample table records 600,000 to 650,000 distinct CDR3 sequences; 22% of these occur just once. Together, the top ten hold 7.1% of the sample.

From the germline V gene, CDR1 is MRHNA and CDR2 is SNTAGT. For this chain, trimming is 5 bases at the V end and 2 bases at the J end, and the number of junction bases without a gene match is 21. From the cysteine through the phenylalanine, the CDR3 covers 19 amino acids. Just the 57-base CDR3 DNA is kept, in frame starting at base 1. This receptor was obtained from a woman between 18 and 29 years old with stable Graves' hyperthyroidism. Some clones in this sample may be carry-over from other donors' samples. Donor details come from another sample of the same person, matched by shared clones. The chain is encoded by TRBV6-4 joined to TRBJ2-7, with TRBD1 matching 7 junction bases. Sequenced sample: peripheral blood. The CDR3 region reads CASSLPPGQQIPRPYEQYF. Read as DNA, the sequence is TGTGCCAGCAGTCTGCCTCCGGGACAGCAAATCCCCCGGCCCTACGAGCAGTACTTC.